Following are 24 T cell receptor beta chains from one sample sequenced in a study of blood T cell repertoires in COVID-19. Produced via immunoSEQ multiplex PCR; TCRdb's table is partial and in-frame only. The sample includes some 350,000 clones, 91% seen only once; the top ten take 2.5% to 4%. Sequencing used peripheral blood. The origin of the receptors is a woman younger than 30 who had recovered from COVID-19.

The chain links TRBV5-6 to TRBJ2-5; 8 positions agree with TRBD2. V was clipped by 0 bases and J by 4 bases; unmatched bases: 5. The CDR3 consists of 15 residues. Looked up from germline, CDR1 is SGHDT and CDR2 is YYEEEE. The CDR3 here is CASSLAGGVGETQYF. For the CDR3, the DNA is TGTGCCAGCAGCTTGGCCGGGGGGGTTGGAGAGACCCAGTACTTC.

The chain uses TRBV21-1 and TRBJ2-7; the tabulated D call, TRBD1, remains unverified against the DNA. TRBV21-1 is a known pseudogene. The CDR3 spans 16 residues. The CDR3 DNA sequence: TGTGCCAGCACCATTTCCAGGGGAAAAAAAGGAAACGAGCAGTACGTC. This codes for CASTISRGKKGNEQYV.

This chain uses TRBV7-2 with TRBJ1-2; D call uncertain. Between the trimmed V and J ends, which lost 1 base and 4 bases, there was a span of 10 bases. CDR1 and CDR2 from the germline V gene are SGHTA and FQGNSA. This CDR3 spans 14 amino acids. CDR3 region: CASSLEAATYGYTF. In DNA, the CDR3 is TGTGCCAGCAGCTTAGAAGCCGCCACCTATGGCTACACCTTC.

The genes are TRBV28 and TRBJ1-6; D is unclear. V dropped 5 bases and J dropped 4 bases, with 3 bases sitting between them. Germline V gene data show CDR1 as MDHEN and CDR2 as SYDVKM. This CDR3 region has 12 residues. The CDR3: CASSQYNSPLHF. As DNA, the CDR3 is TGTGCCAGCAGTCAGTATAATTCACCCCTCCACTTT.

The chain carries TRBV5-6 and TRBJ2-6; a possible D gene is TRBD1 (6 bases). The V end lost 5 bases, the J end lost 4 bases, and 13 bases lay between the germline ends. The germline V gene has CDR1 SGHDT and CDR2 YYEEEE. The CDR3 is made up of 15 amino acids. The CDR3 nucleotides are TGTGCCAGCAGAGAAAACAGGGCCGGGGCCAACGTCCTGACTTTC. Translation: CASRENRAGANVLTF.

The chain's CDR3 is CASSVEATSSYNEQFF. CDR3 nucleotide sequence: TGTGCCAGCAGCGTAGAAGCGACCAGCTCCTACAATGAGCAGTTCTTC. The chain carries TRBV9 and TRBJ2-1, with D unresolved. Per the germline V gene, CDR1 is SGDLS and CDR2 is YYNGEE. CDR3 length: 16 amino acids. V lost 0 bases and J 0 bases, leaving 10 bases between the germline ends. Combining the CDR3 with reference TRBV9 and TRBJ2-1 gives the whole variable domain DSGVTQTPKHLITATGQRVTLRCSPRSGDLSVYWYQQSLDQGLQFLIQYYNGEERAKGNILERFSAQQFPDLHSELNLSSLELGDSALYFCASSVEATSSYNEQFFGPGTRLTVL.

This clone appeared a few times. V is TRBV30 and J is TRBJ1-5, with a possible D match to TRBD1 (6 bases). This CDR3 has 12 amino acids. The germline gives CDR1 GTSNPN, CDR2 SVGIG (reference sequence). V was pared by 1 base and J by 7 bases, with 8 bases between. The CDR3 DNA follows: TGTGCCTGGAGTGACAGGGTCCAGCCCCAGCATTTT. Translation: CAWSDRVQPQHF.

Comment on this clone: Germline and junction disagree at one end, which may indicate a read error. The chain couples TRBV10-3 to TRBJ1-4; the match to TRBD1 covers 9 bases. In germline, CDR1 is ENHRY, CDR2 SYGVKD. The CDR3 consists of 14 residues. Here the CDR3 reads CAVSDRGKGEKLFF. DNA for the CDR3: TGTGCCGTCAGTGACAGGGGGAAGGGTGAAAAACTGTTTTTT.

The gene calls are TRBV5-4 and TRBJ2-2; the D gene is possibly TRBD2 (6 bases). CDR1 and CDR2 from the germline V gene are SGHNT and YYREEE (reference sequence). V lost 4 bases, J lost 0 bases, and 10 bases lay in between. The CDR3 spans 15 residues. As DNA, the CDR3 is TGTGCCAGCAGCGTAGCGGAAGCGAACACCGGGGAGCTGTTTTTT. Its translation: CASSVAEANTGELFF. The whole variable domain, remainder taken from reference TRBV5-4 and TRBJ2-2, is ETGVTQSPTHLIKTRGQQVTLRCSSQSGHNTVSWYQQALGQGPQFIFQYYREEENGRGNFPPRFSGLQFPNYSSELNVNALELDDSALYLCASSVAEANTGELFFGEGSRLTVL.

This rearrangement joins TRBV14 to TRBJ2-3; no firm D call. The CDR3 loop spans 13 amino acids. Germline loops: CDR1 SGHDN, CDR2 FVKESK. The ends were cut back, 1 base at V and 7 bases at J, with 9 bases in the middle. The CDR3 nucleotides read TGTGCCAGCAGCCAAGTTTCCCCTAATACGCAGTATTTT. Encoded protein: CASSQVSPNTQYF.

The CDR3 loop reads CASGLSYDRVVETQYF. CDR3 coding DNA: TGTGCTAGTGGTTTGTCCTATGATCGGGTGGTAGAGACCCAGTACTTC. This rearrangement joins TRBV12-5 to TRBJ2-5, with D uncertain. This CDR3 has 16 amino acids. Between the trimmed V and J ends, which lost 2 bases and 4 bases, there was a span of 17 bases. The germline CDR1 and CDR2 sequences are LGHNT and FRNRAP.

J is TRBJ2-3 and V is TRBV10-2; 7 bases fit TRBD2. The CDR3 covers 17 residues. Germline V gene sequence: CDR1 WSHSY, CDR2 SAAADI. With V trimmed by 0 bases and J by 2 bases, 8 bases remained unmatched. CDR3 protein: CASSESPSGPFTDTQYF. CDR3 in DNA: TGCGCCAGCAGTGAGTCCCCTAGCGGACCCTTCACAGATACGCAGTATTTT.

This clone was recorded only once. This rearrangement joins TRBV28 to TRBJ2-4; 8 bases match TRBD2. Germline trimming cut 4 bases from V and 3 bases from J; bases unmatched to any gene: 11. The germline CDR1 and CDR2 sequences are MDHEN and SYDVKM. The CDR3 is 17 residues long. This chain's CDR3 is CASSSEGRTSYKNIQYF. The CDR3 bases are TGTGCCAGCAGTTCCGAAGGGCGGACTAGCTACAAAAACATTCAGTACTTC.

The sample holds one count of this clone. The chain carries TRBV7-9 and TRBJ1-1; possible D gene TRBD1, 5 bases. Germline CDR1 and CDR2: SEHNR and FQNEAQ (reference sequence). Trimming removed 3 bases from V and 3 bases from J, with 14 bases in between. This CDR3 comprises 15 residues. The CDR3 sequence: CASSFMGPGYTEAFF. CDR3 coding DNA: TGTGCCAGCAGCTTTATGGGGCCGGGCTACACTGAAGCTTTCTTT.

The chain joins TRBV3-1 (or the pseudogene TRBV3-2) to TRBJ1-5; 11 positions match TRBD1. Germline V lookup: CDR1 LGHDT, CDR2 YNNKEL (reference sequence). V lost 6 bases to trimming and J lost 6 bases; unmatched junction nucleotides: 7. The CDR3 has 15 residues. DNA of the CDR3: TGTGCCAGCAGTCCAGGGACAGGGGGATCTCAGCCCCAGCATTTT. This sequence encodes CASSPGTGGSQPQHF.

The V call is TRBV19, the J call TRBJ2-1; a possible D gene is TRBD2 (6 bases). This CDR3 is built from 15 residues. Germline lookup yields CDR1 LNHDA and CDR2 SQIVND (reference sequence). Trimming cost V 5 bases and J 2 bases, with 13 bases left between them. The DNA of the CDR3 is TGTGCCAGTAGTTCAGGCCTAGCGCCCTACAATGAGCAGTTCTTC. This encodes CASSSGLAPYNEQFF.

The J gene is TRBJ2-1, the V gene TRBV5-4; TRBD2 agrees at 14 bases. The CDR3 covers 17 residues. Germline V gene data show CDR1 as SGHNT and CDR2 as YYREEE (reference sequence). Trimming removed 4 bases from V and 3 bases from J; junction bases left unmatched: 6. CDR3 nucleotide sequence: TGTGCCAGCAGCCTCGGACTAGCGGGAGGTGACTACAATGAGCAGTTCTTC. Its protein product is CASSLGLAGGDYNEQFF.

This chain links TRBV6-6 with TRBJ2-1; tentative D call: TRBD2 (5 bases). The CDR3 length is 14 residues. V lost 2 bases, J lost 5 bases, and 10 bases lay in between. CDR1 is MNHNY and CDR2 is SVGAGI in the germline V gene (reference sequence). CDR3 in DNA: TGTGCCAGCAGTTACCGGGAACTTAACAATGAGCAGTTCTTC. As protein: CASSYRELNNEQFF.

The chain combines TRBV11-2 with TRBJ2-1; 9 nucleotides match TRBD2. V lost 5 bases, J lost 4 bases, and 6 bases stayed unmatched. Germline lookup yields CDR1 SGHAT and CDR2 FQNNGV. The CDR3 runs 15 residues. The CDR3 DNA sequence: TGTGCCAGCAGCGCAAGTAGCGGGGGATACAATGAGCAGTTCTTC. Translating it yields CASSASSGGYNEQFF. Combining the CDR3 with reference TRBV11-2 and TRBJ2-1 gives the whole variable domain EAGVAQSPRYKIIEKRQSVAFWCNPISGHATLYWYQQILGQGPKLLIQFQNNGVVDDSQLPKDRFSAERLKGVDSTLKIQPAKLEDSAVYLCASSASSGGYNEQFFGPGTRLTVL.

The V gene is TRBV21-1, the J gene TRBJ1-1; TRBD1 was called by the table and not checked on the DNA. TRBV21-1 is a listed pseudogene. CDR3 length: 17 amino acids. The CDR3 loop reads CASSHGPLTGMNTEAFF. In nucleotides, the CDR3 is TGTGCCAGCAGCCACGGCCCGCTAACAGGTATGAACACTGAAGCTTTCTTT.

This chain uses TRBV5-1 with TRBJ1-4, with TRBD1 as a possible D gene (6 bases). CDR3 length equals 17 residues. Germline CDR1 is SGHRS and CDR2 is YFSETQ. V gave up 4 bases and J gave up 1 base, with 17 bases separating them. Here the CDR3 DNA reads TGCGCCAGCAGCCCCGCGGGGGGCCTGGGAACTAATGAAAAACTGTTTTTT. Its translation is CASSPAGGLGTNEKLFF.

This clone was recorded once. The chain has TRBV15 and TRBJ2-3; 9 bases match TRBD2. With 4 bases clipped from V and 2 bases from J, the junction kept 7 bases outside the gene matches. Germline CDR1 reads LNHNV; CDR2 reads YYDKDF (reference sequence). The CDR3 runs 16 residues. The CDR3 nucleotides are TGTGCCACCAGCAAGTACGTAGCGGGAGCCACAGATACGCAGTATTTT. This sequence encodes CATSKYVAGATDTQYF.

The chain employs TRBV19 and TRBJ1-2; TRBD1 might be the D (5 bases). The V gene lost 7 bases and the J gene lost 1 base, with 13 bases spanning the gap. In germline, CDR1 is LNHDA, CDR2 SQIVND (reference sequence). This CDR3 has 14 residues. The CDR3 loop is CASNTPGDNYGYTF. In DNA, the CDR3 is TGTGCCAGTAACACCCCGGGGGATAACTATGGCTACACCTTC.

CDR3 nucleotides: TGTGCCAGCAGCCCCCGGGCAGGGGCCGGGGAGCTGTTTTTT. This gives the protein CASSPRAGAGELFF. The chain carries TRBV13 and TRBJ2-2, with a tentative D call TRBD1 (6 bases). The ends were cut back, 5 bases at V and 6 bases at J, with 13 bases in the middle. The V gene's germline CDR1 is PRHDT and CDR2 FYEKMQ (reference sequence). The CDR3 sequence is 14 residues long.